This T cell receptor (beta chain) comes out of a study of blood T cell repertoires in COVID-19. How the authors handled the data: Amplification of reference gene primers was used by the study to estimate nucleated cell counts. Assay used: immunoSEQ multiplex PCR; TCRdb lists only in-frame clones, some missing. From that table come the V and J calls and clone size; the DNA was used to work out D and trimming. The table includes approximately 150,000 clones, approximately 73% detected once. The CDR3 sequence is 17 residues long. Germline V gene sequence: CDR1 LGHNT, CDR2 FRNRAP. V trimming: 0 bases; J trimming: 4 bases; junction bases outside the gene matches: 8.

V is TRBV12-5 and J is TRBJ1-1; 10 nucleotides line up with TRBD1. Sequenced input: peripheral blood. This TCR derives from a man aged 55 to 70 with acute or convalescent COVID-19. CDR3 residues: CASGLVLGGQGVTEAFF. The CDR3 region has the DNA TGTGCTAGTGGTTTGGTACTTGGTGGACAGGGGGTCACTGAAGCTTTCTTT.